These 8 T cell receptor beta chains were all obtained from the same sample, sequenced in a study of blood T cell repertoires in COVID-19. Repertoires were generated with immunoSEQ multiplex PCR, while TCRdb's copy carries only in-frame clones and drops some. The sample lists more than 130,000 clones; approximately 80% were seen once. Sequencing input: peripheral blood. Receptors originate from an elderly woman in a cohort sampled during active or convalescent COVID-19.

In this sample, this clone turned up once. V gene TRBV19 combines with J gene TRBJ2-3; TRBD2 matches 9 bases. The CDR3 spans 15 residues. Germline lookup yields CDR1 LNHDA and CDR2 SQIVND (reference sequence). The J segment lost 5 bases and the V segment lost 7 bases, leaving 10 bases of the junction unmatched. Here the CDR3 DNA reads TGTGCCAGTACCCAGCGGGGGGCGAGGTTAGATACGCAGTATTTT. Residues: CASTQRGARLDTQYF.

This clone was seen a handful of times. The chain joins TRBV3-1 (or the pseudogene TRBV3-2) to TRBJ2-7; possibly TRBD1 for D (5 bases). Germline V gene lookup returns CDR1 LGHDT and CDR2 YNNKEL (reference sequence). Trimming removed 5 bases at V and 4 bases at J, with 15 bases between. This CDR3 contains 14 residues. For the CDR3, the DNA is TGTGCCAGCAGCTTCCAGGGAACTGAGTACGAGCAGTACTTC. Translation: CASSFQGTEYEQYF.

In nucleotides, the CDR3 is TGCGCCGCTCGCAGACAGCCCTCTAACTATGGCTACACCTTC. Translation gives CAARRQPSNYGYTF. The gene calls are TRBV5-1 and TRBJ1-2; the D gene is possibly TRBD1 (5 bases). The V end was cut by 10 bases, the J end by 0 bases, with 16 bases between. The CDR3 totals 14 residues. CDR1 SGHRS and CDR2 YFSETQ come from the germline V gene.

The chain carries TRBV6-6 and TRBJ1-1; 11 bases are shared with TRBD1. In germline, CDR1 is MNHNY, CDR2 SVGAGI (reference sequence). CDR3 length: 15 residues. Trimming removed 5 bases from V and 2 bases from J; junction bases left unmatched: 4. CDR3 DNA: TGTGCCAGCAGTCCGGGACAGGGGGTTAACACTGAAGCTTTCTTT. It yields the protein CASSPGQGVNTEAFF.

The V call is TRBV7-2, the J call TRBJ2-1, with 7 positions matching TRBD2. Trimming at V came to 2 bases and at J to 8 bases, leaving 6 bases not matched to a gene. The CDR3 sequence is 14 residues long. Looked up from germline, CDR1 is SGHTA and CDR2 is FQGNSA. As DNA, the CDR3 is TGTGCCAGCAGCTTATTCGCTACTAGCGATGAGCAGTTCTTC. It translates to CASSLFATSDEQFF. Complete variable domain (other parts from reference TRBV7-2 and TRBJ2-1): GAGVSQSPSNKVTEKGKDVELRCDPISGHTALYWYRQSLGQGLEFLIYFQGNSAPDKSGLPSDRFSAERTGGSVSTLTIQRTQQEDSAVYLCASSLFATSDEQFFGPGTRLTVL.

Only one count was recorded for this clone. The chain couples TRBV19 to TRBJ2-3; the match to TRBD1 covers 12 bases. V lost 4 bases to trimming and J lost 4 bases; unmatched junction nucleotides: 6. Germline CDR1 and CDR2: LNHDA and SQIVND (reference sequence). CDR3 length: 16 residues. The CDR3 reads CASSTTGTGGPDTQYF. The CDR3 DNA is TGTGCCAGTAGTACGACCGGGACAGGGGGCCCAGATACGCAGTATTTT.

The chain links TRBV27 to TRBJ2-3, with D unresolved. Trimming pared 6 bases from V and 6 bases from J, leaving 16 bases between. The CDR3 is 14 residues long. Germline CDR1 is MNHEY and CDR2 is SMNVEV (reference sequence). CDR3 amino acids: CASRLDPRFDTQYF. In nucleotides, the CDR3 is TGTGCCAGCAGGCTAGATCCCCGCTTCGATACGCAGTATTTT.

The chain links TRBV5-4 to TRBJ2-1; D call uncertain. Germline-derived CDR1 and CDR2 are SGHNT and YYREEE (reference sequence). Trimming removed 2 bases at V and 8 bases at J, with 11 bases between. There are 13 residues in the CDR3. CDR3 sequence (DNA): TGTGCCAGCAGCTTACGTGCGAGCGATGAGCAGTTCTTC. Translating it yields CASSLRASDEQFF. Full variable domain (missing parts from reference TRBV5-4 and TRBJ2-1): ETGVTQSPTHLIKTRGQQVTLRCSSQSGHNTVSWYQQALGQGPQFIFQYYREEENGRGNFPPRFSGLQFPNYSSELNVNALELDDSALYLCASSLRASDEQFFGPGTRLTVL.